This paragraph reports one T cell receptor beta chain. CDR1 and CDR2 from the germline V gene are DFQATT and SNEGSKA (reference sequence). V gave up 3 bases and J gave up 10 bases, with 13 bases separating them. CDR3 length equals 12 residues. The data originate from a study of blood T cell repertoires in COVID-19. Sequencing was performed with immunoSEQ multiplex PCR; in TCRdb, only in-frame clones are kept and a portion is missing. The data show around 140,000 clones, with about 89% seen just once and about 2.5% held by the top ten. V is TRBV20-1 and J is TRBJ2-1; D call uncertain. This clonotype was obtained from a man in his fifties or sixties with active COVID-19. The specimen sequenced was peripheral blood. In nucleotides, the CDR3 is TGCAGTGCTAGTCTCGAATCAGCGGAGCAGTTCTTC. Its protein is CSASLESAEQFF.